This TCR beta chain was recorded in a study of cytomegalovirus exposure and HLA in healthy donors. Study-level results: Association of a missense DCLRE1C variant with TCR beta V- and J-gene trimming was reported in a later analysis.

Trimming cost V 0 bases and J 6 bases, with 22 bases left between them. The CDR3 has 18 amino acids. Germline values: CDR1 MNHNS, CDR2 SASEGT. PCR primers comprised 60 Vbeta and 13 Jbeta primers. Sequenced by immunoSEQ multiplex PCR; TCRdb stores in-frame clones only, minus some. This table has some 120,000 clones, about 80% appearing once. To note about this clone: The antigen remains undetermined.

Sequencing was done on a sample of PBMCs. This chain joins TRBV6-1 and TRBJ2-3, with a weak D call TRBD1 (6 bases). The TCR was taken from a male donor in good health and CMV-seronegative. CDR3 protein: CASSEARGWGRIGDTQYF. The CDR3 DNA is TGTGCCAGCAGTGAAGCGCGTGGCTGGGGGCGTATCGGGGATACGCAGTATTTT.